These T cell receptor beta chains were read from a single sample in a study of T cell repertoires in cytomegalovirus infection. The antigens these receptors bind are not known. Via MiXCR, TCRdb re-called the reads, giving one row per CDR3 protein. The sample lists tens of thousands of distinct CDR3 sequences; around 27% were seen once. The sample consisted of CD8+ T cells from cultured PBMCs, taken from culture after CMV antigen stimulation. Source of these receptors: a human donor in good health (CMV status not recorded). Some clones in this sample may be carry-over from other donors' samples. Each CDR3 is given without its conserved first and last residue. Fields, in order: V gene, J gene, CDR3 protein.

>TRBV7-9|TRBJ1-1
ASSLGPAPRAF
>TRBV7-9|TRBJ1-2
ASRDPGQALFYGYT
>TRBV2|TRBJ1-2
ASSPQGPNYGYT
>TRBV7-3|TRBJ2-7
ASSPTGPHYEQY
>TRBV4-3|TRBJ1-2
ASSPGEGDYGYT
>TRBV12-3/TRBV12-4|TRBJ1-2
ASSFGETGFTYGYT
>TRBV29-1|TRBJ2-1
SVETGLAFEQF
>TRBV12-3/TRBV12-4|TRBJ2-3
ASSLADTQY
>TRBV5-1|TRBJ2-3
ASRGGSGGFTDTQY
>TRBV5-1|TRBJ2-7
ASSSGQGADEQY
>TRBV6-6|TRBJ1-1
ASSSPVSEAF
>TRBV27|TRBJ1-2
ASSFTRAQFKLSGYT
>TRBV7-2|TRBJ1-5
ASSLQGALGQPQH
>TRBV5-6|TRBJ2-1
ASSLVRGLVNEQF
>TRBV7-2|TRBJ1-1
ASSLAGTGSEAF